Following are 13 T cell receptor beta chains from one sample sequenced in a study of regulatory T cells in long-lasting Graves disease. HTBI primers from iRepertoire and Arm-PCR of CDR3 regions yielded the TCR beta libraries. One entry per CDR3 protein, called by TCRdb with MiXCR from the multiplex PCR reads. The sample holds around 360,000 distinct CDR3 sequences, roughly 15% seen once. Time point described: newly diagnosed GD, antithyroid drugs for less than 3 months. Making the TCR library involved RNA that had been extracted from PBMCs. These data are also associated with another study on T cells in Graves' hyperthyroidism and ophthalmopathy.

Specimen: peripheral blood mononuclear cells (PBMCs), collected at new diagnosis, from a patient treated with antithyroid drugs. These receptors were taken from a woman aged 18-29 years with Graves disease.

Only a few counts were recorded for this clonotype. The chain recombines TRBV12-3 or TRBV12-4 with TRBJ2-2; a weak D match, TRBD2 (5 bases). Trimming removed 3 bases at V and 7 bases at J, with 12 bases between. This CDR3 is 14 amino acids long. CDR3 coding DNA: TGTGCCAGCAGTTTTACTAGGTTCGGCGGGGAGCTGTTTTTT. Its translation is CASSFTRFGGELFF.

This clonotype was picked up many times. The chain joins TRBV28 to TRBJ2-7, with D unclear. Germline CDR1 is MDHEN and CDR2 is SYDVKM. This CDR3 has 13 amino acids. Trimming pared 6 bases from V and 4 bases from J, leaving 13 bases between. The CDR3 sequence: CASSLTVEYEQYF. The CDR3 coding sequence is TGTGCCAGCAGCCTGACGGTAGAATACGAGCAGTACTTC.

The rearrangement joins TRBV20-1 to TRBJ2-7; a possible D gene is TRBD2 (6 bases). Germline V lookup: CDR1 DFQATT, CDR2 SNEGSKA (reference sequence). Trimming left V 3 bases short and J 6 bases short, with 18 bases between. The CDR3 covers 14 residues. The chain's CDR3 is CSASRRREVGEQYF. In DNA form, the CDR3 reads TGCAGTGCTAGTAGGCGGCGGGAAGTCGGCGAGCAGTACTTC.

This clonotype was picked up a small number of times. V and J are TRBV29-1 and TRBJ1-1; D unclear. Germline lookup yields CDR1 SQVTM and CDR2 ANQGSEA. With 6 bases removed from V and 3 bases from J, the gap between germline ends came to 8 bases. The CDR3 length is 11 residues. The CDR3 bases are TGCAGCGTAGGAGGGCACACTGAAGCTTTCTTT. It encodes CSVGGHTEAFF.

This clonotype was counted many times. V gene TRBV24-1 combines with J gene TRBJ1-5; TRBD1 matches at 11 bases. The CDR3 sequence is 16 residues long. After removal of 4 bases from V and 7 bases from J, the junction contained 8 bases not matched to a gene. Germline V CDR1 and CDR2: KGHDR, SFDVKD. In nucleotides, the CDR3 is TGTGCCACCAGTGACTCGGACAGGGGGCATAACCAGCCCCAGCATTTT. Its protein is CATSDSDRGHNQPQHF.

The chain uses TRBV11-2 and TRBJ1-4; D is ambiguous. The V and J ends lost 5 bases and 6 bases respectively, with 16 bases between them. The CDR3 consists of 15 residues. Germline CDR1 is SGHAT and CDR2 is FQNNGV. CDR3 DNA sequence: TGTGCCAGCAGCCCGCGGACGGGGTTTGATGAAAAACTGTTTTTT. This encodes CASSPRTGFDEKLFF.

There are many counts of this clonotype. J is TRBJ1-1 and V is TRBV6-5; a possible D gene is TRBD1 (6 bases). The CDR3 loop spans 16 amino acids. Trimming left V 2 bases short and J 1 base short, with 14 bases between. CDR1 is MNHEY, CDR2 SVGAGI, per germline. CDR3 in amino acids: CASSYAKGGGNTEAFF. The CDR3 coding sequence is TGTGCCAGCAGTTACGCAAAAGGGGGGGGGAACACTGAAGCTTTCTTT.

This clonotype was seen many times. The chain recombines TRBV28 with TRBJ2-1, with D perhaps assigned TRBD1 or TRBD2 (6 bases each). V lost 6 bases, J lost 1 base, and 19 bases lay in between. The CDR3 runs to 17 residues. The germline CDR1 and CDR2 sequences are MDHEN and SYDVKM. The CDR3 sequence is CASRLVGGLRSYNEQFF. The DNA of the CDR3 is TGTGCCAGCAGACTCGTAGGGGGGTTACGGTCCTACAATGAGCAGTTCTTC. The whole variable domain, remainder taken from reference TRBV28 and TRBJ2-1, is DVKVTQSSRYLVKRTGEKVFLECVQDMDHENMFWYRQDPGLGLRLIYFSYDVKMKEKGDIPEGYSVSREKKERFSLILESASTNQTSMYLCASRLVGGLRSYNEQFFGPGTRLTVL.

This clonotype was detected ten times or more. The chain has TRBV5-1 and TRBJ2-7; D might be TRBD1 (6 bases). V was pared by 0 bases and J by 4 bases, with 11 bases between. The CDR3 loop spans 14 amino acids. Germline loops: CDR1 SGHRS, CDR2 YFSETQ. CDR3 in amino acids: CASSLAGTNYEQYF. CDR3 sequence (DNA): TGCGCCAGCAGCTTGGCCGGGACAAATTACGAGCAGTACTTC.

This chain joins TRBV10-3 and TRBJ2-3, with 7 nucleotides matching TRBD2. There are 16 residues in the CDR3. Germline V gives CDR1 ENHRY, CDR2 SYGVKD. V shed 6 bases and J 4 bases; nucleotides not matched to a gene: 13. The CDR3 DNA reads TGTGCCATCAGCGGTGCGGCGGGAGTAAGCGCAGATACGCAGTATTTT. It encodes CAISGAAGVSADTQYF.

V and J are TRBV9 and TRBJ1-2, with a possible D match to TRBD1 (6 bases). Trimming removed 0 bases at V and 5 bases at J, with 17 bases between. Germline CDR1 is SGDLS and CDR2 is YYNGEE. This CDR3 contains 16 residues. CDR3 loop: CASSVAPETGPYGYTF. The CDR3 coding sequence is TGTGCCAGCAGCGTAGCTCCCGAGACAGGCCCGTATGGCTACACCTTC.

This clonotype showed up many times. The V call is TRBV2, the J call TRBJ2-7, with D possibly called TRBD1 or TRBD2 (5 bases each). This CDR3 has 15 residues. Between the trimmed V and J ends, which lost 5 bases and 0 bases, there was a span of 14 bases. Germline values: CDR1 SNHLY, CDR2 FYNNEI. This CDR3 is CASSPNGATSYEQYF. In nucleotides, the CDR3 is TGTGCCAGCAGTCCGAACGGGGCCACCTCCTACGAGCAGTACTTC.

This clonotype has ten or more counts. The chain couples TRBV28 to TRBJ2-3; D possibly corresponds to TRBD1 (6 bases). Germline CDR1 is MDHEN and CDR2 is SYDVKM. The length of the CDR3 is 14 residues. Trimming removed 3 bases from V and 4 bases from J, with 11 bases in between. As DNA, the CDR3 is TGTGCCAGCAGTTTTGGGGGCATCGCAGATACGCAGTATTTT. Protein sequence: CASSFGGIADTQYF.